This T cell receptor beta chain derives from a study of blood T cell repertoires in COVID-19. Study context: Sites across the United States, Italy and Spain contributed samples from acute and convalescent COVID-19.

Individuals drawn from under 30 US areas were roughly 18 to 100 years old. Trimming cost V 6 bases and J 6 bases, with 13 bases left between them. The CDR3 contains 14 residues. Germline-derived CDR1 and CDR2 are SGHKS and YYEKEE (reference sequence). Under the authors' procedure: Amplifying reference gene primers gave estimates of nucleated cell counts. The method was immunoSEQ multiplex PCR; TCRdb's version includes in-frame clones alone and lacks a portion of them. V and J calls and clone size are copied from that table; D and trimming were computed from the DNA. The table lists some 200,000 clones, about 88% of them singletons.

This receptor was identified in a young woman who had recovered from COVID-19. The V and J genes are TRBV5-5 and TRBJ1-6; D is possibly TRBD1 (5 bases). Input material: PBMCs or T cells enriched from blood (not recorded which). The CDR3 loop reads CASILGHGNSPLHF. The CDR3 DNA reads TGTGCCAGCATCCTAGGACACGGTAATTCACCCCTCCACTTT.